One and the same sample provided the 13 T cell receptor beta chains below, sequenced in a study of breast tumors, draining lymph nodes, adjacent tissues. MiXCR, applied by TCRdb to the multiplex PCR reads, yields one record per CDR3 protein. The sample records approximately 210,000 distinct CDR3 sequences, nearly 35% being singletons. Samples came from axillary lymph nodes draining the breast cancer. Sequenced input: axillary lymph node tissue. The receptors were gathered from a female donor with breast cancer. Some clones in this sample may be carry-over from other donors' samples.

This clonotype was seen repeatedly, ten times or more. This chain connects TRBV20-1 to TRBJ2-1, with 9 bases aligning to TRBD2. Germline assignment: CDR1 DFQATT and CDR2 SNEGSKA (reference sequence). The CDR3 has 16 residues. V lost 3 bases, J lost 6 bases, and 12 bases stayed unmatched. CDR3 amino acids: CSASETGTSRGNEQFF. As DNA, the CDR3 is TGCAGTGCTAGTGAAACCGGGACTAGCAGGGGCAATGAGCAGTTCTTC.

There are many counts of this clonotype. CDR3 sequence: CASSFRTSGRVGQETQYF. CDR3 nucleotides: TGTGCCAGCAGCTTCCGGACTAGCGGGAGGGTAGGACAAGAGACCCAGTACTTC. The rearrangement uses TRBV11-2 and TRBJ2-5; 15 bases fit TRBD2. Losses at the gene ends were 3 bases for V and 2 bases for J; bases not matched to a gene: 7. Looked up from germline, CDR1 is SGHAT and CDR2 is FQNNGV. The CDR3 contains 18 residues.

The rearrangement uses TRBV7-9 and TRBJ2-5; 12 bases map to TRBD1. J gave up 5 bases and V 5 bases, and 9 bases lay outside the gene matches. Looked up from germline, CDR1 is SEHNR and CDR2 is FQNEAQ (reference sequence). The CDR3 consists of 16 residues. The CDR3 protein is CASSPSGTGGRETQYF. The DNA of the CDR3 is TGTGCCAGCAGCCCTTCCGGGACAGGGGGCCGGGAGACCCAGTACTTC.

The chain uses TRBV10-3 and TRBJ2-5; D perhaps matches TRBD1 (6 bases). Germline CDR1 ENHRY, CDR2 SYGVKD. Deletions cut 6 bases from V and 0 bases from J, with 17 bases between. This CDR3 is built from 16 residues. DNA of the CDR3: TGTGCCATCAGATCGACAGGCGCCACTTACCAAGAGACCCAGTACTTC. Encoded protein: CAIRSTGATYQETQYF.

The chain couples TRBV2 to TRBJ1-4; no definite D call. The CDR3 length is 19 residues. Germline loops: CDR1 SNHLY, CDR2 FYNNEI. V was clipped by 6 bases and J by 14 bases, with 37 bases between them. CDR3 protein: CASSPFRTTYWHRDRKLFF. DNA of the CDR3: TGTGCCAGCAGCCCCTTCCGGACCACCTACTGGCACAGAGATAGAAAGCTGTTTTTT. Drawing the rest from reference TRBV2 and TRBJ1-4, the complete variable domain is EPEVTQTPSHQVTQMGQEVILRCVPISNHLYFYWYRQILGQKVEFLVSFYNNEISEKSEIFDDQFSVERPDGSNFTLKIRSTKLEDSAMYFCASSPFRTTYWHRDRKLFFGSGTQLSVL.

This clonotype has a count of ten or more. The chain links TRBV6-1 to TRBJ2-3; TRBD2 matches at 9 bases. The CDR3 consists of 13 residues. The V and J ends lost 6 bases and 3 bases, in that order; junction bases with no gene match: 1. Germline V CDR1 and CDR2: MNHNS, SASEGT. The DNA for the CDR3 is TGTGCCAGCAGAGCGGGAGGAACAGATACGCAGTATTTT. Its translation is CASRAGGTDTQYF.

The CDR3 spells CASSPGTGGQEKLFF. As DNA, the CDR3 is TGTGCCAGCAGCCCAGGGACAGGGGGGCAGGAAAAACTGTTTTTT. V usage is TRBV12-3 or TRBV12-4 and J usage is TRBJ1-4; 11 nucleotides align to TRBD1. This CDR3 comprises 15 residues. Losses at the gene ends were 6 bases for V and 8 bases for J; bases not matched to a gene: 8.

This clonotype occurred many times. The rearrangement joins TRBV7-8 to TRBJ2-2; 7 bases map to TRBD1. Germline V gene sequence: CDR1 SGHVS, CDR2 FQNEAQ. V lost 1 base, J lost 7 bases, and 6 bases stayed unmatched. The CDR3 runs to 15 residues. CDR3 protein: CASSLGQGSGGELFF. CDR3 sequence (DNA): TGTGCCAGCAGCTTAGGACAGGGTTCAGGCGGGGAGCTGTTTTTT.

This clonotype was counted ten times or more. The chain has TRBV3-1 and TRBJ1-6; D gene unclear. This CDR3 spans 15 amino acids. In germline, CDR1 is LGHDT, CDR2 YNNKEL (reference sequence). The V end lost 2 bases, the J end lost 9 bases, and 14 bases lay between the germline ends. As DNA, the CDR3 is TGTGCCAGCAGCCAAATCCGGGGAGAAGGTTCACCCCTCCACTTT. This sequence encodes CASSQIRGEGSPLHF. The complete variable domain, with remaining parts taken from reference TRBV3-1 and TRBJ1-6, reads DTAVSQTPKYLVTQMGNDKSIKCEQNLGHDTMYWYKQDSKKFLKIMFSYNNKELIINETVPNRFSPKSPDKAHLNLHINSLELGDSAVYFCASSQIRGEGSPLHFGNGTRLTVT.

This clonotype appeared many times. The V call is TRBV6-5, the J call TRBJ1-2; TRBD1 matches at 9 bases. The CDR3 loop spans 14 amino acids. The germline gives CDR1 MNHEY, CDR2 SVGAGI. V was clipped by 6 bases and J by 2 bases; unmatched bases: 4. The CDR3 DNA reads TGTGCCAGCAGGACAGGGGGTTCGAACTATGGCTACACCTTC. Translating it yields CASRTGGSNYGYTF.

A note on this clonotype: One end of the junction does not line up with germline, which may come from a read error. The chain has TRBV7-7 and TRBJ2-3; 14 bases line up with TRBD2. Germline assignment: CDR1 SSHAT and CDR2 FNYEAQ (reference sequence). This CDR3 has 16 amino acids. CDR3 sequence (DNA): TGTGCTAGCAGCATGGGACTAGCGGGAGACGCAGATACGCAGTATTTT. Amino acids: CASSMGLAGDADTQYF.

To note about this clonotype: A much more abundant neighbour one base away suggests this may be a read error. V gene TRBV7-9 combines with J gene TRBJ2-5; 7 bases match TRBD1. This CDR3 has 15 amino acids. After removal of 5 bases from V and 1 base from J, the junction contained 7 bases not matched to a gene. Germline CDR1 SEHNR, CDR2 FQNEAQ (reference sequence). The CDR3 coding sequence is TGTGCCAGCAGCATTAGGGGGCCAGCCCAAGAGACCCAGTACTTC. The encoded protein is CASSIRGPAQETQYF.

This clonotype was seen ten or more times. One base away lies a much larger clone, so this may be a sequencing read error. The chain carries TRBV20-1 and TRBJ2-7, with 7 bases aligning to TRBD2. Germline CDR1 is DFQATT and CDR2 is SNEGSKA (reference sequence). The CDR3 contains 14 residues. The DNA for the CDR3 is TGCAGTGCGGAACGTGGCGGGAGTTCCTCCGAGCAGTACTTC. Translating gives CSAERGGSSSEQYF.